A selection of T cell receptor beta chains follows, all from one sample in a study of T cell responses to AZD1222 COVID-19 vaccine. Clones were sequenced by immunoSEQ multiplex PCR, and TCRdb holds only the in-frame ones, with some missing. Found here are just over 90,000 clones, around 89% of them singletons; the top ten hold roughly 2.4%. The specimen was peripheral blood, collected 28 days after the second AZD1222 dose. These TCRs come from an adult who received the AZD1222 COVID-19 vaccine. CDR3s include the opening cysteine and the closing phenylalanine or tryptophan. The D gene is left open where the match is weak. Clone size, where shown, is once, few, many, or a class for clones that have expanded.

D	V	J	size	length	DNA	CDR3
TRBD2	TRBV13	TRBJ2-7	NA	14	TGTGCCAGCAGCGTCTCGGGGGGGTCTAACGAGCAGTACTTC	CASSVSGGSNEQYF
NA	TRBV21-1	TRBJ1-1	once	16	TGTGCCAGCAGCAAAGAGTGGTTGGTCCGGGGCACTGAAGCTTTCTTT	CASSKEWLVRGTEAFF
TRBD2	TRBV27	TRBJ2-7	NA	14	TGTGCCAGCAGTTTATACGGGGGGGCCTACGAGCAGTACTTC	CASSLYGGAYEQYF
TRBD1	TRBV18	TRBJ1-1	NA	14	TGTGCCAGCTCACCTAAGACAGGGATCGTTGAAGCTTTCTTT	CASSPKTGIVEAFF
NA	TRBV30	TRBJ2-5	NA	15	TGTGCCTGGAGTGGGGGGCTAGTCATACAAGAGACCCAGTACTTC	CAWSGGLVIQETQYF
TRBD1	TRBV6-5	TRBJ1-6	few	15	TGTGCCAGCAGGAAGATGGGACAGAATAATTCACCCCTCCACTTT	CASRKMGQNNSPLHF
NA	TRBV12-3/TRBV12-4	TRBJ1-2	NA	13	TGTGCCAGCACCCCGCGAGGGGAATATGGCTACACCTTC	CASTPRGEYGYTF
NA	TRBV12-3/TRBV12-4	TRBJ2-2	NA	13	TGTGCCTTTCGAGGGGGGTTCACCGGGGAGCTGTTTTTT	CAFRGGFTGELFF
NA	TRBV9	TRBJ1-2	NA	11	TGTGCCAGCAGCGATCTGATTGGCTACACCTTC	CASSDLIGYTF
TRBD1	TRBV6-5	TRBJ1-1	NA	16	TGTGCCAGCAGTTACCAGGGGGCGCGGGTTAGGACTGAAGCTTTCTTT	CASSYQGARVRTEAFF
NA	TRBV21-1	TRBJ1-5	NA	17	TGTGCCAGCAGCAAAGCAACCGGGACATATAGCAATCAGCCCCAGCATTTT	CASSKATGTYSNQPQHF
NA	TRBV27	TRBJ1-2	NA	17	TGTGCCAGCAGTTTAAGAGGGGACCCAATTTTTAACTATGGCTACACCTTC	CASSLRGDPIFNYGYTF
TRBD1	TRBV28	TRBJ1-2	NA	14	TGTGCCAGCAGTTCGCCCGGGACAGCCTATGGCTACACCTTC	CASSSPGTAYGYTF
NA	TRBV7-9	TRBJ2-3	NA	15	TGTGCCAGCAGCTTAGCGGGGCGCGAGGCAGATACGCAGTATTTT	CASSLAGREADTQYF
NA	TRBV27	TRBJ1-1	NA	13	TGTGCCAGCAGTTTATCGAGGAACACTGAAGCTTTCTTT	CASSLSRNTEAFF
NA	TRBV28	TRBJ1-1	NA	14	TGTGCCAGCAGTCGACAGGTCGTAAACACTGAAGCTTTCTTT	CASSRQVVNTEAFF
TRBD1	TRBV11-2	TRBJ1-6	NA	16	TGTGCCAGCACCTATGGACAGGGGAAAGATAATTCACCCCTCCACTTT	CASTYGQGKDNSPLHF
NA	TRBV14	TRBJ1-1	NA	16	TGTGCCAGCAGCCAAGGCCCCCGAGGGGCGAACACTGAAGCTTTCTTT	CASSQGPRGANTEAFF
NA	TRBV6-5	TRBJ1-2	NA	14	TGTGCCAGCAGGTGGGGGGGAACTAACTATGGCTACACCTTC	CASRWGGTNYGYTF
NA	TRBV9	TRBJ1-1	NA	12	TGTGCCAGCAGCGCGGGGGGGACTGAAGCTTTCTTT	CASSAGGTEAFF
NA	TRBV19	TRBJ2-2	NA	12	TGTGCCAGTAACAGGGCGGCCGGGGAGCTGTTTTTT	CASNRAAGELFF
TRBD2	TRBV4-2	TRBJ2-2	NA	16	TGTGCCAGCAGCCAATTGTCTAGCGGGAAGACCGGGGAGCTGTTTTTT	CASSQLSSGKTGELFF
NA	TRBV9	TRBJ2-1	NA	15	TGTGCCAGCAGCTCACCCCCGGGGAGGCACAATGAGCAGTTCTTC	CASSSPPGRHNEQFF
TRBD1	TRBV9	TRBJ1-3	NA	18	TGTGCCAGCAGCGGACTGTCGGGACAGGGGGCGAACGGAAACACCATATATTTT	CASSGLSGQGANGNTIYF
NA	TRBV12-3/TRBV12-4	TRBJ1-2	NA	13	TGTGCCAGCAGTATCCGGGATAACTATGGCTACACCTTC	CASSIRDNYGYTF
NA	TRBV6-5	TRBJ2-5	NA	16	TGTGCCAGCAGTTACAGCTGGGCGCGATACCAAGAGACCCAGTACTTC	CASSYSWARYQETQYF
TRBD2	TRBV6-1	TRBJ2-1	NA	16	TGTGCCAGCAGTGAGGAGGGAGGGCCCCCTTACAATGAGCAGTTCTTC	CASSEEGGPPYNEQFF
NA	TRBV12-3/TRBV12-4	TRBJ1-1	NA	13	TGTGCCAGCAGTTTAATGTCCAGGGGTGATGCTTTCTTT	CASSLMSRGDAFF
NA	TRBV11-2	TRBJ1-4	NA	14	TGTGCCAGCAGCTTAAGAACAACTAATGAAAAACTGTTTTTT	CASSLRTTNEKLFF
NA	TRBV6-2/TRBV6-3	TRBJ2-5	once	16	TGTGCCAGCAGTCTTCACCCGCACTACCGGTCAGGGACCCAGTACTTC	CASSLHPHYRSGTQYF
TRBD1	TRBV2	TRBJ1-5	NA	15	TGTGCCAGCAGCCTATGGACAGGGATGAGTCAGCCCCAGCATTTT	CASSLWTGMSQPQHF
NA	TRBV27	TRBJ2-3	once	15	TGTGCCAGCAGTTTAAGGGGAGTCCACACAGATACGCAGTATTTT	CASSLRGVHTDTQYF
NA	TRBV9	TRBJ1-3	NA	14	TGTGCCAGCAGCACTACCGGCTCTGGAAACACCATATATTTT	CASSTTGSGNTIYF
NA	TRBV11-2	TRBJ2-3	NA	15	TGTGCCAGCAGCTTAGCGGCGGCGGACCAAGGTACGCAGTATTTT	CASSLAAADQGTQYF
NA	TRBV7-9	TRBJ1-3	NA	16	TGTGCCAGCAGCCCTAGGGGGGCTCCCTCTGGAAACACCATATATTTT	CASSPRGAPSGNTIYF
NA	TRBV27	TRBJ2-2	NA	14	TGTGCCAGCAGGAGAGGGGCTGGAGCCGGGGAGCTGTTTTTT	CASRRGAGAGELFF
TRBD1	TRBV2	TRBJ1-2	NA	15	TGTGCCAGCAGTGTACAGGGGGCGCGAGGCTATGGCTACACCTTC	CASSVQGARGYGYTF
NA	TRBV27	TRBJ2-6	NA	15	TGTGCCAGCAGTTTGGCCAGCTCTGGGGCCAACGTCCTGACTTTC	CASSLASSGANVLTF
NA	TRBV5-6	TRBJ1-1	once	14	TGTGCCAGCAGCGTGACCCCGGTCGGGACTGAAGCTTTCTTT	CASSVTPVGTEAFF
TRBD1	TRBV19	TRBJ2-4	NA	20	TGTGCCAGTAGTATAGACCCAACCTTAGACAGGGATCGAGCCAAAAACATTCAGTACTTC	CASSIDPTLDRDRAKNIQYF
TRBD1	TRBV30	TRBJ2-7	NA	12	TGTGCCCTAAGCGACAGGGTCTACGAGCAGTACTTC	CALSDRVYEQYF
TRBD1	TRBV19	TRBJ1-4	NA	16	TGTGCCAGTAGTTCCGATTTGGGGACAGGTCCAGAAAAACTGTTTTTT	CASSSDLGTGPEKLFF
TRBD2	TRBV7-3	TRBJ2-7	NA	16	TGTGCCAGCAGCTTAACCCTAGCGGGAGGGCCGGACGAGCAGTACTTC	CASSLTLAGGPDEQYF
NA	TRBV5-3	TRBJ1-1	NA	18	TGTGCCAGAAGCTTGGATACCCAGGGTGGGAAAATGGTCGGTGAAGCTTTCTTT	CARSLDTQGGKMVGEAFF
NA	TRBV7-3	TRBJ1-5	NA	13	TGTGCCAGCAGCTTACAGAGAAATCAGCCCCAGCATTTT	CASSLQRNQPQHF
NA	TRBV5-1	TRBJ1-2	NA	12	TGCGCCAGCAGCTTGGAAGGGGAGGGCTACACCTTC	CASSLEGEGYTF
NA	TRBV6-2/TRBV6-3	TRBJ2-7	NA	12	TGTGCCAGCAGCGTGAGCTCCTACGAGCAGTACTTC	CASSVSSYEQYF
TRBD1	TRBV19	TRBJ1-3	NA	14	TGTGCCCTTAGACAGGGGGTCCCTGGAAACACCATATATTTT	CALRQGVPGNTIYF
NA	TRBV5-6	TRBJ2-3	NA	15	TGTGCCAGCAGCTTACGGGATTCAGGACCAGATACGCAGTATTTT	CASSLRDSGPDTQYF
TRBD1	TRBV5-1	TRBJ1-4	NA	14	TGCGCCAGCAGCTCGGGACAGATGGATGAAAAACTGTTTTTT	CASSSGQMDEKLFF
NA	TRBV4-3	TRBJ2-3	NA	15	TGCGCCAGCAGCCAAGTTGTGGGGAGCGGGGATACGCAGTATTTT	CASSQVVGSGDTQYF
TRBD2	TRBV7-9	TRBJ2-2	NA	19	TGTGCCAGCAGCTTAACGAGACTAGCGAATTTAGGCTTTACCGGGGAGCTGTTTTTT	CASSLTRLANLGFTGELFF
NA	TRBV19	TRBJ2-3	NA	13	TGTGCCAGTCAACCTGGAAACACAGATACGCAGTATTTT	CASQPGNTDTQYF
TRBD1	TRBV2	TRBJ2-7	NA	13	TGTGCCAGCTGGACAGGGACGGGATACGAGCAGTACTTC	CASWTGTGYEQYF
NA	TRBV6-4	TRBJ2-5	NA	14	TGTGCCAGCAGTGCGTCTGCAGGGGAAGAGACCCAGTACTTC	CASSASAGEETQYF
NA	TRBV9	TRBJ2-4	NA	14	TGTGCCAGCAGCCCAGGAACAGCCAAAAACATTCAGTACTTC	CASSPGTAKNIQYF
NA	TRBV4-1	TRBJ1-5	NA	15	TGCGCCAGCAGCCAAACCCAGACCACTGATCAGCCCCAGCATTTT	CASSQTQTTDQPQHF
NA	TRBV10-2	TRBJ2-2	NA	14	TGCGCCAGCAGGGGACTTTTCCGCACCGGGGAGCTGTTTTTT	CASRGLFRTGELFF
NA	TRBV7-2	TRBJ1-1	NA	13	TGTGCCAGCAGCTTAATAGTTGGCACTGAAGCTTTCTTT	CASSLIVGTEAFF